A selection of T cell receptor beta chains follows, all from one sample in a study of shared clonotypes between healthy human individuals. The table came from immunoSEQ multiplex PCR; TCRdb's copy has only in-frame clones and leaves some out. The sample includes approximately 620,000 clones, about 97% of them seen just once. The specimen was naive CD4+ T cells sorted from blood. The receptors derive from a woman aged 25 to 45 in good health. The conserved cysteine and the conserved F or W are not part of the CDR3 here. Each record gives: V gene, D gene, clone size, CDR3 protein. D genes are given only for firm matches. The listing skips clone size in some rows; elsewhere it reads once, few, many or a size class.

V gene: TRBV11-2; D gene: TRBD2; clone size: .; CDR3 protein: ASSRHWEGNTDTQY
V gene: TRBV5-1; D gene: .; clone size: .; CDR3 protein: ASSLDTYEQY
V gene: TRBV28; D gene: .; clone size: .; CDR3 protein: ASRGSGTGSYEQY
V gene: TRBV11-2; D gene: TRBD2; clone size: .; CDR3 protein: ATGRGNSYEQY
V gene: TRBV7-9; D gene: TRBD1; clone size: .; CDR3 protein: ASSQPPGQGNTEAF
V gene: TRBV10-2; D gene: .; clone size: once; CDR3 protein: ASSGRDGYT
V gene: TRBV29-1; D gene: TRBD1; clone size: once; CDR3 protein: SVDLGTGAEKLF
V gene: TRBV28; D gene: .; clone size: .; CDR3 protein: ASRGLEYGYT
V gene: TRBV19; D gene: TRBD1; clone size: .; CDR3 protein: ASRTGQGNTNEQF
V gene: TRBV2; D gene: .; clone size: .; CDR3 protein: ASSDVVGDTQY
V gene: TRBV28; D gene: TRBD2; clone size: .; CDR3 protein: ASSVTSGAIAKNIQY